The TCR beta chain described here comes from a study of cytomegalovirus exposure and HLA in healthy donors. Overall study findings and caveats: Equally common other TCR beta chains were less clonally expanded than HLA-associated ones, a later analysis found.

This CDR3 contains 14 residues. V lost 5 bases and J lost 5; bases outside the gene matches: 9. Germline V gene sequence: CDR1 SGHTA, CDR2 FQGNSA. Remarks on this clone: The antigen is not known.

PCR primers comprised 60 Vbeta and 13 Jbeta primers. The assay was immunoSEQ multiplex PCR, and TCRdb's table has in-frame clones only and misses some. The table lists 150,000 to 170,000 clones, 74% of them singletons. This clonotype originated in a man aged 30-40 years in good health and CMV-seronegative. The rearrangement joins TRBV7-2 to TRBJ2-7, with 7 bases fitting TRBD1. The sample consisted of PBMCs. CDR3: CASSPPNRGHEQYF. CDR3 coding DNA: TGTGCCAGCAGCCCTCCAAACAGGGGACACGAGCAGTACTTC.